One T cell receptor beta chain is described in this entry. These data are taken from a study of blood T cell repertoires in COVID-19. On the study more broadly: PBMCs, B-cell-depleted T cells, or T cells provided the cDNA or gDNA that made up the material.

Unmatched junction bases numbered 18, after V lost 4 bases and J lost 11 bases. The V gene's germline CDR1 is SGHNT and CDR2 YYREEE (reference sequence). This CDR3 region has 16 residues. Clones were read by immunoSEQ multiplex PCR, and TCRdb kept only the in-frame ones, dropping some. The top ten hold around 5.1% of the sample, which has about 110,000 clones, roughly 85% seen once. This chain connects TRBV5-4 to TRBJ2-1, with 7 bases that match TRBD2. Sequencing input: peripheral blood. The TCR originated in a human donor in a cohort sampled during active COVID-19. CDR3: CASSPLSKSGDQQQFF. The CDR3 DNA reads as TGTGCCAGCAGCCCTCTATCTAAGAGCGGGGACCAGCAGCAGTTCTTC.